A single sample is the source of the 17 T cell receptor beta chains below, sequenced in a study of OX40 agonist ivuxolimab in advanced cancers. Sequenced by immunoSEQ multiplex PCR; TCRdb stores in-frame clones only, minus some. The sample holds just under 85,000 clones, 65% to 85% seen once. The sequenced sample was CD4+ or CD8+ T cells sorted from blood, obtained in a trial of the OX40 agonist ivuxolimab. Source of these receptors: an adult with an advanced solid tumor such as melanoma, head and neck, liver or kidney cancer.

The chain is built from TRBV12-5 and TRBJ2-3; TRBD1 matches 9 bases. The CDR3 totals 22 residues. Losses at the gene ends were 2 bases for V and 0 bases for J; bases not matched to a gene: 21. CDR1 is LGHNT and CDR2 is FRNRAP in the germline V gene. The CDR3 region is CASGLSSGDPDRGAKSTDTQYF. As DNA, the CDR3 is TGTGCTAGTGGTTTGTCGTCAGGGGATCCGGACAGGGGCGCGAAAAGCACAGATACGCAGTATTTT. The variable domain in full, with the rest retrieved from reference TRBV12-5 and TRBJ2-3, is DARVTQTPRHKVTEMGQEVTMRCQPILGHNTVFWYRQTMMQGLELLAYFRNRAPLDDSGMPKDRFSAEMPDATLATLKIQPSEPRDSAVYFCASGLSSGDPDRGAKSTDTQYFGPGTRLTVL.

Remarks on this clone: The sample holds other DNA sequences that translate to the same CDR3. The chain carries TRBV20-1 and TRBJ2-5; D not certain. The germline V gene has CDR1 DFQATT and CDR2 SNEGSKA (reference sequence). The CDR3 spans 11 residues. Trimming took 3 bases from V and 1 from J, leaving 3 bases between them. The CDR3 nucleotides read TGCAGTGCTAGGGTCCAAGAGACCCAGTACTTC. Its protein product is CSARVQETQYF.

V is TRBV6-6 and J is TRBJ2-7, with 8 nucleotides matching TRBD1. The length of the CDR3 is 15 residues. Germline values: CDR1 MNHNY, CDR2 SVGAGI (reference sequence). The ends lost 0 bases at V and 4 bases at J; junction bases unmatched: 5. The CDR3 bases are TGTGCCAGCAGTTACTCCGGACAGGGAAGGTACGAGCAGTACTTC. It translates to CASSYSGQGRYEQYF.

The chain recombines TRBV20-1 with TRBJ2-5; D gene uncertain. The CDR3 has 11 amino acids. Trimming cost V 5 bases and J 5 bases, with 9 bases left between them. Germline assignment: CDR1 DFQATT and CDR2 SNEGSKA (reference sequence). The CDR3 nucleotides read TGCAGTGCTCGACTCTGGGAGACCCAGTACTTC. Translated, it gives CSARLWETQYF.

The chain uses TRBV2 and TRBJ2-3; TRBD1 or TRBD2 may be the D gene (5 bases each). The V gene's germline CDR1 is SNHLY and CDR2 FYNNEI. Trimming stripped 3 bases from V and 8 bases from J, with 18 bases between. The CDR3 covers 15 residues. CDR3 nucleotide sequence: TGTGCCAGCAGTGAGGAGGTCAGGGCAAAAAGTACGCAGTATTTT. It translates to CASSEEVRAKSTQYF.

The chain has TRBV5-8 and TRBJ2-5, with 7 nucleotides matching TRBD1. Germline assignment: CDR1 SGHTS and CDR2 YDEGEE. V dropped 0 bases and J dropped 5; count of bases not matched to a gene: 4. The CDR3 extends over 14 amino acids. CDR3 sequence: CASSLVQGLETQYF. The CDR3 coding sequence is TGTGCCAGCAGCTTGGTACAGGGGCTGGAGACCCAGTACTTC. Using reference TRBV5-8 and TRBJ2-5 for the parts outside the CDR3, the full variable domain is EAGVTQSPTHLIKTRGQQATLRCSPISGHTSVYWYQQALGLGLQFLLWYDEGEERNRGNFPPRFSGRQFPNYSSELNVNALELEDSALYLCASSLVQGLETQYFGPGTRLLVL.

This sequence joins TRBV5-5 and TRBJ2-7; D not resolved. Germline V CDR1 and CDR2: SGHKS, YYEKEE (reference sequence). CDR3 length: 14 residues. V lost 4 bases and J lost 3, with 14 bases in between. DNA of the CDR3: TGTGCCAGCAGCCCGCAGGTCAGCGTCTACGAGCAGTACTTC. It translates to CASSPQVSVYEQYF.

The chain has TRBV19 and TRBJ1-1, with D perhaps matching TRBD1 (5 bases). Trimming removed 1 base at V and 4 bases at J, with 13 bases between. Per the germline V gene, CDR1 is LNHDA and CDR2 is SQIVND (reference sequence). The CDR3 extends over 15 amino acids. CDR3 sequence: CASSIGQTGTTEAFF. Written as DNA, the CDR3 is TGTGCCAGTAGTATAGGCCAAACAGGCACCACTGAAGCTTTCTTT.

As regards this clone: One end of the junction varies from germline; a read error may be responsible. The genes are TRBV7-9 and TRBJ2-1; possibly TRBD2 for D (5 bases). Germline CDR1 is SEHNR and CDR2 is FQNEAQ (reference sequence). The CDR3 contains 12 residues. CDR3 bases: TGTGCCAGCAGCGTAGCGTACAATGAGCAGTTCTTC. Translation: CASSVAYNEQFF.

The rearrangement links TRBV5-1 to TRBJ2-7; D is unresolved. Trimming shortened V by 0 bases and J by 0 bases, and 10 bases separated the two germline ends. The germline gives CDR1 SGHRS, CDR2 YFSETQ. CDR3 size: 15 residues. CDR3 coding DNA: TGCGCCAGCAGCTTGGGGGCAGGTAACTCCTACGAGCAGTACTTC. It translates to CASSLGAGNSYEQYF.

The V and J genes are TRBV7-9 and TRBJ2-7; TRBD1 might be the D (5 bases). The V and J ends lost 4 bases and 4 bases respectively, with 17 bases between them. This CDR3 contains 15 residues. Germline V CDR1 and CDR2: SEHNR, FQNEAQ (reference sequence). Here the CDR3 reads CASSYTGQGTYEQYF. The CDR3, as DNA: TGTGCCAGCAGCTATACCGGCCAGGGAACGTACGAGCAGTACTTC.

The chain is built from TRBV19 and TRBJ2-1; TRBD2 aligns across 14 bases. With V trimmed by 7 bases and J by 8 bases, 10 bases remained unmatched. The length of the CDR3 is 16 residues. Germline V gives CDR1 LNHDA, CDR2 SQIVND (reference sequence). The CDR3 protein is CASMTSGRVVGDEQFF. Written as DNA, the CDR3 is TGTGCCAGTATGACTAGCGGGAGGGTAGTTGGTGATGAGCAGTTCTTC.

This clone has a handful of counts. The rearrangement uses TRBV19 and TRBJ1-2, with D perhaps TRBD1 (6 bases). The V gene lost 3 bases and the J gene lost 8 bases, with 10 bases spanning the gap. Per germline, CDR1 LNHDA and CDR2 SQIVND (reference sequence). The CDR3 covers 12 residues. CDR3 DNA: TGTGCCAGTAGTATGTGGACAGAAGGCTACACCTTC. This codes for CASSMWTEGYTF.

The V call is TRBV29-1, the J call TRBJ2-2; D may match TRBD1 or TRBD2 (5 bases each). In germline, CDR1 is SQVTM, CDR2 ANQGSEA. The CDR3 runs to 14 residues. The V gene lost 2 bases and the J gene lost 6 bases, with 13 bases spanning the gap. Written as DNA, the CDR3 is TGCAGCGTTGAATCCCCTGGGGGACCCGGGGAGCTGTTTTTT. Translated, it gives CSVESPGGPGELFF.

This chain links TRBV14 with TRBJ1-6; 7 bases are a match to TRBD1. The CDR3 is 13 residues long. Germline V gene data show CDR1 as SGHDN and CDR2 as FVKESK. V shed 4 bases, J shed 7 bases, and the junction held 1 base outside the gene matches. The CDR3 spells CASSPQGNSPLHF. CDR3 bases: TGTGCCAGCAGCCCACAGGGGAATTCACCCCTCCACTTT. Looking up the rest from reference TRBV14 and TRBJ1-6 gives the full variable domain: EAGVTQFPSHSVIEKGQTVTLRCDPISGHDNLYWYRRVMGKEIKFLLHFVKESKQDESGMPNNRFLAERTGGTYSTLKVQPAELEDSGVYFCASSPQGNSPLHFGNGTRLTVT.

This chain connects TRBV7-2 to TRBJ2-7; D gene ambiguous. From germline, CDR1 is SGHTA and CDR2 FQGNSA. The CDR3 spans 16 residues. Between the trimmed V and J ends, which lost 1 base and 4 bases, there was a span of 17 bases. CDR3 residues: CASSLVNRRNFYEQYF. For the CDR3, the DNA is TGTGCCAGCAGCTTAGTAAATCGTAGGAATTTTTACGAGCAGTACTTC.

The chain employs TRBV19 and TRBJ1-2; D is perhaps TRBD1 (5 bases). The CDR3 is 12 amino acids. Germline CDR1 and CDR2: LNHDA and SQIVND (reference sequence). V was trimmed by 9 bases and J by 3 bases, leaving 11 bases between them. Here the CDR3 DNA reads TGTGCCAGCAGGGACGGGGACTATGGCTACACCTTC. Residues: CASRDGDYGYTF.